The clone carrying this TCR beta chain was seen a handful of times. The antigen remains undetermined. A much larger clone is a single base away; this may be a read error. Because the CDR3 is missing its conserved closing phenylalanine or tryptophan, this is likely a read error. TCR beta CDR3 region amplification was performed from RNA transcripts. During a first-round RT-PCR of the TCR CDR3, the HTBI primer set was used. TCRdb reprocessed the multiplex PCR reads with MiXCR, giving one entry per CDR3 protein. The data show fewer than 350,000 distinct CDR3 sequences, roughly 14% seen once. The data were obtained in a study of T cells in Graves' hyperthyroidism and ophthalmopathy. Study observations and caveats: Model predictions of ophthalmopathy came a median around 6.5 months before onset. Among clonotypes expanded in thyroid above 0.001, most were also found in blood.

The V end lost 4 bases, the J end lost 0 bases, and 7 bases lay between the germline ends. Germline V lookup: CDR1 SGHTA, CDR2 FQGNSA. CDR3 size: 13 residues. This sequence joins TRBV7-2 and TRBJ2-7; D uncertain. The source is a woman in her 30s with Graves' hyperthyroidism that later progressed to Graves' ophthalmopathy. The material sequenced was blood. In nucleotides, the CDR3 is TGTGCCAGCAGCTCAATGAGCTCCTACGAGCAGTACCTC. This encodes CASSSMSSYEQYL.